These 6 T cell receptor beta chains share one sample of origin, sequenced in a study of cytotoxic CD8 clonotypes in ibrutinib-treated CLL. TCRdb's copy holds only in-frame clones and misses some; the assay was immunoSEQ multiplex PCR. Of about 200,000 clones listed, around 72% are singletons. The material was PBMCs, obtained after 24 months of ibrutinib treatment. The receptors come from a human donor with chronic lymphocytic leukemia.

The chain joins TRBV7-8 to TRBJ1-1; D is undetermined. Trimming took 5 bases from V and 4 from J, leaving 5 bases between them. In germline, CDR1 is SGHVS, CDR2 FQNEAQ. This CDR3 is 11 amino acids long. This CDR3 reads CASSQITEAFF. The CDR3 nucleotides are TGTGCCAGCAGCCAGATCACTGAAGCTTTCTTT.

J is TRBJ2-7 and V is TRBV27; no clear D. CDR1 is MNHEY and CDR2 is SMNVEV in the germline V gene (reference sequence). This CDR3 region has 12 residues. Trimming stripped 8 bases from V and 9 bases from J, with 17 bases between. CDR3 nucleotide sequence: TGTGCCAGCGGCCACGAAGAAGAGAGGCAGTACTTC. It encodes CASGHEEERQYF.

This clone was observed a handful of times. The V and J genes are TRBV9 and TRBJ1-2; possible D gene TRBD1, 5 bases. This CDR3 region has 12 residues. V dropped 5 bases and J dropped 4 bases, with 9 bases sitting between them. The V gene's germline CDR1 is SGDLS and CDR2 YYNGEE. The CDR3 DNA reads as TGTGCCAGCAGGGGGCAGATCTATGGCTACACCTTC. Its translation is CASRGQIYGYTF.

The genes are TRBV10-3 and TRBJ2-7; tentatively, D is TRBD1 (6 bases). Trimming stripped 6 bases from V and 5 bases from J, with 14 bases between. This CDR3 is built from 13 residues. Germline CDR1 reads ENHRY; CDR2 reads SYGVKD. CDR3 residues: CAISGYRAHEQYF. The CDR3 DNA is TGTGCCATCAGCGGTTACAGGGCACACGAGCAGTACTTC.

This clone was picked up one time. J is TRBJ2-1 and V is TRBV20-1; unclear D gene. Trimming took off 6 bases at V and 11 bases at J, with 8 bases between the two ends. The CDR3 consists of 9 residues. Germline-derived CDR1 and CDR2 are DFQATT and SNEGSKA (reference sequence). CDR3 residues: CSAYDKQFF. In DNA, the CDR3 is TGCAGTGCCTACGATAAGCAGTTCTTC.

The rearrangement uses TRBV7-6 and TRBJ2-7; 12 bases agree with TRBD2. This CDR3 comprises 18 residues. V lost 2 bases to trimming and J lost 5 bases; unmatched junction nucleotides: 13. Germline-derived CDR1 and CDR2 are SGHVS and FNYEAQ. The CDR3 region has the DNA TGTGCCAGCAGCTTAAAAAGACTAGCGGGAGTTACCCTACACGAGCAGTACTTC. It translates to CASSLKRLAGVTLHEQYF.